These 20 T cell receptor beta chains share one sample of origin, sequenced in a study of cytomegalovirus exposure and HLA in healthy donors. The PCR employed 60 Vbeta primers together with 13 Jbeta primers. Profiling relied on immunoSEQ multiplex PCR, and the TCRdb table lists in-frame clones only, not all of them. The table lists under 150,000 clones, 65% to 90% of them singletons, with about 0.7% in the top ten. Sequenced material: PBMCs. These TCRs come from a young man in good health and CMV-seronegative.

The chain is built from TRBV9 and TRBJ1-5; 7 nucleotides align to TRBD1. Trimming removed 4 bases from V and 9 bases from J; junction bases left unmatched: 10. This CDR3 comprises 14 residues. Germline V CDR1 and CDR2: SGDLS, YYNGEE. CDR3 sequence reads: CASSPGQVGVPQHF. CDR3 coding DNA: TGTGCCAGCAGCCCCGGACAGGTCGGCGTGCCCCAGCATTTT. The full variable domain, in which reference TRBV9 and TRBJ1-5 provide the parts outside the CDR3, is DSGVTQTPKHLITATGQRVTLRCSPRSGDLSVYWYQQSLDQGLQFLIQYYNGEERAKGNILERFSAQQFPDLHSELNLSSLELGDSALYFCASSPGQVGVPQHFGDGTRLSIL.

This clone came up once. The chain employs TRBV10-3 and TRBJ1-2; the D gene is possibly TRBD1 (5 bases). Germline V gene lookup returns CDR1 ENHRY and CDR2 SYGVKD. This CDR3 contains 15 residues. The germline V and J ends were trimmed by 6 bases and 6 bases, with 20 bases remaining between them. The CDR3 loop reads CAISVRGTSLDGYTF. In nucleotides, the CDR3 is TGTGCCATCAGCGTTAGGGGAACAAGTTTAGATGGCTACACCTTC.

The genes are TRBV4-3 and TRBJ1-6; 10 nucleotides line up with TRBD1. The CDR3 loop spans 20 amino acids. The ends lost 0 bases at V and 4 bases at J; junction bases unmatched: 12. Germline CDR1 reads LGHNA; CDR2 reads YSLEER. The CDR3, as DNA: TGCGCCAGCAGCCAAGATCGGATGGGACAGGGGATGACTTATAATTCACCCCTCCACTTT. Amino acids: CASSQDRMGQGMTYNSPLHF.

V gene TRBV5-5 combines with J gene TRBJ2-1; tentatively, D is TRBD1 (5 bases). This CDR3 is built from 13 residues. V was clipped by 4 bases and J by 4 bases, with 9 bases between them. Per germline, CDR1 SGHKS and CDR2 YYEKEE (reference sequence). The CDR3 DNA reads TGTGCCAGCAGCGCGACAGTGTACAATGAGCAGTTCTTC. As protein: CASSATVYNEQFF.

The chain carries TRBV4-1 and TRBJ1-1, with 10 bases fitting TRBD1. The CDR3 runs to 15 residues. The germline V gene encodes CDR1 MGHRA and CDR2 YSYEKL. The V gene end was trimmed by 0 bases and the J gene end by 5 bases; junction bases not matched to a gene: 3. CDR3 in amino acids: CASSQEWDRGTEAFF. The CDR3 nucleotides read TGCGCCAGCAGCCAAGAATGGGACAGGGGTACTGAAGCTTTCTTT.

V gene TRBV28 combines with J gene TRBJ2-2; D is possibly TRBD1 (5 bases). Germline-derived CDR1 and CDR2 are MDHEN and SYDVKM. The CDR3 spans 15 residues. Deletions cut 2 bases from V and 1 base from J, with 8 bases between. CDR3 sequence (DNA): TGTGCCAGCAGTTTACTCCAGGGGAACACCGGGGAGCTGTTTTTT. This translates into CASSLLQGNTGELFF.

V usage is TRBV25-1 and J usage is TRBJ1-2; 10 bases are shared with TRBD1. The CDR3 has 18 residues. Unmatched junction bases numbered 10, after V lost 3 bases and J lost 0 bases. Per the germline V gene, CDR1 is MGHDK and CDR2 is SYGVNS. This CDR3 reads CASSDSDRGYTTNYGYTF. DNA for the CDR3: TGTGCCAGCAGTGATTCGGACAGGGGGTACACTACTAACTATGGCTACACCTTC.

The chain links TRBV5-1 to TRBJ2-1, with unresolved D. The CDR3 is made up of 13 amino acids. Between the trimmed V and J ends, which lost 5 bases and 1 base, there was a span of 7 bases. Germline values: CDR1 SGHRS, CDR2 YFSETQ. In nucleotides, the CDR3 is TGCGCCAGCAGGAGGCAATCCTACAATGAGCAGTTCTTC. It translates to CASRRQSYNEQFF. The complete variable domain, with remaining parts taken from reference TRBV5-1 and TRBJ2-1, reads KAGVTQTPRYLIKTRGQQVTLSCSPISGHRSVSWYQQTPGQGLQFLFEYFSETQRNKGNFPGRFSGRQFSNSRSEMNVSTLELGDSALYLCASRRQSYNEQFFGPGTRLTVL.

The chain employs TRBV27 and TRBJ2-7; D remains unclear. Deletions cut 6 bases from V and 4 bases from J, with 13 bases between. CDR1 MNHEY and CDR2 SMNVEV come from the germline V gene (reference sequence). The CDR3 consists of 13 residues. CDR3 bases: TGTGCCAGCAGCGCTCAGGTTTGGTACGAGCAGTACTTC. It yields the protein CASSAQVWYEQYF.

The chain is built from TRBV27 and TRBJ2-7, with 9 positions matching TRBD1. V was clipped by 8 bases and J by 3 bases; unmatched bases: 14. This CDR3 is 16 amino acids long. Germline V lookup: CDR1 MNHEY, CDR2 SMNVEV (reference sequence). The CDR3 protein is CASRPNPTGGFYEQYF. DNA for the CDR3: TGTGCCAGCCGACCCAATCCGACAGGGGGATTCTACGAGCAGTACTTC.

The rearrangement links TRBV4-3 to TRBJ2-5, with TRBD2 matching over 10 bases. CDR3 length equals 17 residues. The J segment lost 0 bases and the V segment lost 1 base, leaving 5 bases of the junction unmatched. The V gene's germline CDR1 is LGHNA and CDR2 YSLEER. The CDR3 protein is CASSQGASGGYQETQYF. The CDR3 DNA reads TGCGCCAGCAGCCAAGGAGCTAGCGGGGGATACCAAGAGACCCAGTACTTC.

This clone appeared a few times. V is TRBV6-5 and J is TRBJ2-1, with TRBD2 matching over 14 bases. V trimming: 5 bases; J trimming: 8 bases; junction bases outside the gene matches: 5. CDR1 and CDR2 (germline): MNHEY, SVGAGI. The CDR3 sequence is 15 residues long. In nucleotides, the CDR3 is TGTGCCAGCAGTCTGGGGACTAGCGGGGGTGATGAGCAGTTCTTC. Its translation is CASSLGTSGGDEQFF.

The chain employs TRBV27 and TRBJ1-1; D is ambiguous. V was clipped by 11 bases and J by 6 bases, with 16 bases between them. The CDR3 consists of 12 residues. The germline V gene encodes CDR1 MNHEY and CDR2 SMNVEV (reference sequence). The CDR3 nucleotides read TGTGCCTCGAGCGAGTATGGCGCTGAAGCTTTCTTT. Translating gives CASSEYGAEAFF.

The chain recombines TRBV10-3 with TRBJ1-2; the match to TRBD1 covers 7 bases. The CDR3 consists of 15 residues. The V and J ends lost 2 bases and 6 bases, in that order; junction bases with no gene match: 9. Germline loops: CDR1 ENHRY, CDR2 SYGVKD. Written as DNA, the CDR3 is TGTGCCATCAGTGAGACCTTGACAGGGTGGGATGGCTACACCTTC. It encodes CAISETLTGWDGYTF.

This clone was observed once. The V gene is TRBV4-2, the J gene TRBJ2-6; D is undetermined. CDR1 LGHNA and CDR2 YNFKEQ come from the germline V gene. The CDR3 extends over 16 amino acids. V was clipped by 0 bases and J by 0 bases, with 6 bases between them. As DNA, the CDR3 is TGTGCCAGCAGCCAAGAGAGTTCCTCTGGGGCCAACGTCCTGACTTTC. As protein: CASSQESSSGANVLTF.

This chain joins TRBV9 and TRBJ2-3; 7 bases align to TRBD2. CDR3 size: 16 residues. Germline assignment: CDR1 SGDLS and CDR2 YYNGEE. Trimming took 4 bases from V and 4 from J; bases not matched to a gene: 12. The CDR3: CASSPQGLADSDTQYF. The DNA for the CDR3 is TGTGCCAGCAGCCCTCAAGGGCTAGCGGATTCAGATACGCAGTATTTT.

V is TRBV9 and J is TRBJ1-2; D is uncertain. CDR1 is SGDLS, CDR2 YYNGEE, per germline. The CDR3 has 13 amino acids. Trimming shortened V by 10 bases and J by 6 bases, and 19 bases separated the two germline ends. The CDR3 nucleotides are TGTGCCTCAGGAGGCAGGAAAACGGATGGCTACACCTTC. This encodes CASGGRKTDGYTF.

The rearrangement links TRBV27 to TRBJ1-2; a possible D gene is TRBD1 (5 bases). Germline V gene data show CDR1 as MNHEY and CDR2 as SMNVEV (reference sequence). The CDR3 is made up of 15 amino acids. V was clipped by 4 bases and J by 4 bases, with 16 bases between them. The CDR3 DNA reads as TGTGCCAGCAGTTCCCCCGGGGGGGGAACCTATGGCTACACCTTC. Encoded protein: CASSSPGGGTYGYTF.

The genes are TRBV28 and TRBJ1-3; D is perhaps TRBD1 (5 bases). V was cut by 10 bases and J by 8 bases, with 24 bases left in between. Germline V gene sequence: CDR1 MDHEN, CDR2 SYDVKM. The CDR3 loop spans 15 amino acids. The CDR3 DNA reads TGTGCCACCCGGAATTATTATCCCCCGGGGGACACCATATATTTT. This encodes CATRNYYPPGDTIYF.

The rearrangement links TRBV6-4 to TRBJ2-1; 9 bases line up with TRBD2. V gave up 3 bases and J gave up 0 bases; unmatched junction bases: 0. Germline CDR1 MRHNA, CDR2 SNTAGT. The CDR3 runs 15 residues. CDR3 coding DNA: TGTGCCAGCAGTGAAGCGGGGGGCTCCTACAATGAGCAGTTCTTC. Protein sequence: CASSEAGGSYNEQFF.